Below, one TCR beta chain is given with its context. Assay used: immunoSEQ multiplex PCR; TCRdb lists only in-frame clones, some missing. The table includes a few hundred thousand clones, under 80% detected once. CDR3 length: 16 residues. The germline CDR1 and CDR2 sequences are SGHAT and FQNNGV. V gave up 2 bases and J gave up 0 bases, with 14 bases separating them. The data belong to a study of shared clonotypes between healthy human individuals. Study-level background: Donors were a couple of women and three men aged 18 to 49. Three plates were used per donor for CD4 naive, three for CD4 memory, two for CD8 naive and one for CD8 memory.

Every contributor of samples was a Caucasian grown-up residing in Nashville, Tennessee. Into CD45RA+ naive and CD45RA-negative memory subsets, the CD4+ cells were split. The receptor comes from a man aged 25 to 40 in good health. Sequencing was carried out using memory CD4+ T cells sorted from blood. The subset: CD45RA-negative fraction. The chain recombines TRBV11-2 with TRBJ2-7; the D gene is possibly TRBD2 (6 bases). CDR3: CASSLSLSAGSYEQYF. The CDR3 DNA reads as TGTGCCAGCAGCTTATCCCTTTCAGCGGGCTCCTACGAGCAGTACTTC.